This T cell receptor beta chain was profiled in a study of early T cells in non-severe SARS-CoV-2 infection. Looking at the study overall: The sequenced material was bulk RNA from unsorted whole blood, and its chains were unpaired. Findings of the study overall: Anti-spike CD8 responses were favored in VDJdb matching, and private and CD4 specificities were missed.

This clonotype has a count of ten or more. Its antigen is not identified. CDR3 length equals 14 residues. Germline V gene lookup returns CDR1 MNHEY and CDR2 SVGEGT. Trimming took 7 bases from V and 6 from J, leaving 16 bases between them. The TCR library protocol was used to attach unique molecular identifiers. These identifiers were attached to individual cDNA molecules. TCRdb passed the 5' RACE reads through MiXCR, listing each CDR3 protein once. Of tens of thousands of distinct CDR3 sequences in the sample, 5% to 7% were seen once. The sequence came from an adult who was a healthcare worker with PCR-confirmed SARS-CoV-2 infection or an uninfected control (not recorded which). Sequencing was done on a sample of whole blood. This chain connects TRBV6-2 or TRBV6-3 to TRBJ1-5; D gene uncertain. The CDR3 loop reads CASKLDLKVQPQHF. CDR3 sequence (DNA): TGTGCCAGCAAATTGGACTTAAAGGTTCAGCCCCAGCATTTT.